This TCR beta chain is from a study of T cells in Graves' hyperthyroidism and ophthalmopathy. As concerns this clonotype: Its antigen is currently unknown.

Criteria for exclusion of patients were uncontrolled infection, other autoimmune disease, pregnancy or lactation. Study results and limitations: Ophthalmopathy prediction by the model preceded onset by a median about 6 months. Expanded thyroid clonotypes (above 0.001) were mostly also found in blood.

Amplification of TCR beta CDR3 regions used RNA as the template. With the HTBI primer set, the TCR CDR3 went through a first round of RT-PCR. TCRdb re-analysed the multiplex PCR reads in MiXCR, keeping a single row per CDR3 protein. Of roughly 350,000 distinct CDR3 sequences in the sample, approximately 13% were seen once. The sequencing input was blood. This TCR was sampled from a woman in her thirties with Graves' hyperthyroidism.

The CDR3 region has the DNA TGTGCCAGCAGCCAACCGGGACTAGCGAGGGAGCAGTTCTTC. Its translation is CASSQPGLAREQFF. The V gene is TRBV3-1, the J gene TRBJ2-1; 10 positions agree with TRBD2. The CDR3 has 14 residues. Germline V lookup: CDR1 LGHDT, CDR2 YNNKEL (reference sequence). The V and J ends lost 2 bases and 10 bases, in that order; junction bases with no gene match: 5.